The sample holds many counts of the clone carrying this TCR beta chain. As healthy controls, volunteers from a blood bank in Maryland, USA, were used. The entry originates in a study of neurological immune-mediated disorders. The method for making cDNA was 5'RACE, and it used 10-nucleotide random UMIs. A single run covered 15-18 subjects with over 180 million TCR-beta sequences. Each CDR3 protein gets one entry after TCRdb re-called the 5' RACE reads with MiXCR. Here the sample spans about 21,000 distinct CDR3 sequences, approximately 5.9% being singletons. The specimen sequenced was CD8+ T cells from blood. This sequence originates from a man between 18 and 35 years old in good health.

The CDR3 DNA reads TGCGCCAGCAGCTTCCAAGACAGGGGGCTTGACGAGCAGTACTTC. It specifies CASSFQDRGLDEQYF. The V gene is TRBV5-1, the J gene TRBJ2-7, with 10 bases fitting TRBD1. V shed 2 bases and J 5 bases; nucleotides not matched to a gene: 7. The germline V gene encodes CDR1 SGHRS and CDR2 YFSETQ. The CDR3 spans 15 residues.